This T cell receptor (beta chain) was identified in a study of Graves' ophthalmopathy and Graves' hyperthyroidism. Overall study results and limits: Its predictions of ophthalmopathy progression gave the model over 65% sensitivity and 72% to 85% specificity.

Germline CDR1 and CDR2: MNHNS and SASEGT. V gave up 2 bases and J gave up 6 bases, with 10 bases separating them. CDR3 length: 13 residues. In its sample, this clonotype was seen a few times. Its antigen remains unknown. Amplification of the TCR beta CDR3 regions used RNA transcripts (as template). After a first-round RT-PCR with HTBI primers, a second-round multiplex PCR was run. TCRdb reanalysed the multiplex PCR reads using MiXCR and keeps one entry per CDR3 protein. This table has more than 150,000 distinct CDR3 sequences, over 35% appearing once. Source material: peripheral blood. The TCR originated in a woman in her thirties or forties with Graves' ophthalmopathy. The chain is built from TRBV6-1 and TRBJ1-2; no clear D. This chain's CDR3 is CASSESGSHGYTF. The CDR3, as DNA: TGTGCCAGCAGTGAAAGTGGCAGCCATGGCTACACCTTC.